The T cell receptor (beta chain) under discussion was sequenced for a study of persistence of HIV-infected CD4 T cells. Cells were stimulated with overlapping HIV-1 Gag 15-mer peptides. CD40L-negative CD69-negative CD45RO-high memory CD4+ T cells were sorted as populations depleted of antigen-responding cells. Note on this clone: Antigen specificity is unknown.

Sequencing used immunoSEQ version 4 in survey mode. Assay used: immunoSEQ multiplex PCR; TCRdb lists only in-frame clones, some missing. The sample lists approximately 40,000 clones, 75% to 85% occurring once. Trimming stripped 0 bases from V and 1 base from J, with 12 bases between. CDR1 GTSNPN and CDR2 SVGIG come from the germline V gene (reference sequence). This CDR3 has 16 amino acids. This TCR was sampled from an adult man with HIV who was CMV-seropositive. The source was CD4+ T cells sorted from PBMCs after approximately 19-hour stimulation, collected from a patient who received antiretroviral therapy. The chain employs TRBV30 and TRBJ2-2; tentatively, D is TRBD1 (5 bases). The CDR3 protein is CAWSVRQGGNTGELFF. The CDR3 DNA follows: TGTGCCTGGAGTGTAAGGCAGGGTGGGAACACCGGGGAGCTGTTTTTT.